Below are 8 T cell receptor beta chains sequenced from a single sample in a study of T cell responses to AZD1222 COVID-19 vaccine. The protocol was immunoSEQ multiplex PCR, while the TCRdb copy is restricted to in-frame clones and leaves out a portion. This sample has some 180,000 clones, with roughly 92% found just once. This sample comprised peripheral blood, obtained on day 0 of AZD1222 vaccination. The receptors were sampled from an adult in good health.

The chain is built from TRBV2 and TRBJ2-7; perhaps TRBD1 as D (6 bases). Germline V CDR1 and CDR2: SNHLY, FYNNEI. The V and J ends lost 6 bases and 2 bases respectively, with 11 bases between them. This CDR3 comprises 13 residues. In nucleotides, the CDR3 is TGTGCCAGCAGGAGGGACATCCCCTACGAGCAGTACTTC. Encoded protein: CASRRDIPYEQYF. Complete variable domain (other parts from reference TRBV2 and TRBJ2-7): EPEVTQTPSHQVTQMGQEVILRCVPISNHLYFYWYRQILGQKVEFLVSFYNNEISEKSEIFDDQFSVERPDGSNFTLKIRSTKLEDSAMYFCASRRDIPYEQYFGPGTRLTVT.

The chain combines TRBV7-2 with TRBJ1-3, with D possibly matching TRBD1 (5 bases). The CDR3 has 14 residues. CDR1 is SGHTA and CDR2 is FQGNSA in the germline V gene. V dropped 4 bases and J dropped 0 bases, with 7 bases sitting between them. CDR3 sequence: CASSSQVSGNTIYF. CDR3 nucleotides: TGTGCCAGCAGCTCACAGGTCTCTGGAAACACCATATATTTT. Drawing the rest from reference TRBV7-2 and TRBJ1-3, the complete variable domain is GAGVSQSPSNKVTEKGKDVELRCDPISGHTALYWYRQSLGQGLEFLIYFQGNSAPDKSGLPSDRFSAERTGGSVSTLTIQRTQQEDSAVYLCASSSQVSGNTIYFGEGSWLTVV.

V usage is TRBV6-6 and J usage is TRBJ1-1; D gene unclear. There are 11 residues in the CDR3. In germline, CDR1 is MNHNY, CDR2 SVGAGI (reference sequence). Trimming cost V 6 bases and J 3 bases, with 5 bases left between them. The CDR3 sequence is CASREHTEAFF. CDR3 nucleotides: TGTGCCAGCAGAGAGCACACTGAAGCTTTCTTT.

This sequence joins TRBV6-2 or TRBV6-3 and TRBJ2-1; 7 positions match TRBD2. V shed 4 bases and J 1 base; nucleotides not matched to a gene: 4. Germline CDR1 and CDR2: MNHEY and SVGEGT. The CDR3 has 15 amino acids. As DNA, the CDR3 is TGTGCCAGCAGTTCTGGGGGGGTGTCCTACAATGAGCAGTTCTTC. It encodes CASSSGGVSYNEQFF.

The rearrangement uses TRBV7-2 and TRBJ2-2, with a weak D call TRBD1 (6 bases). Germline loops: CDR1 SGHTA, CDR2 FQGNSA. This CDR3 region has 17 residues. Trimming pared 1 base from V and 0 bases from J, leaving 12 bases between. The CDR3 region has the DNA TGTGCCAGCAGCTTAGACCAGGGGCGGTCGAACACCGGGGAGCTGTTTTTT. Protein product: CASSLDQGRSNTGELFF.

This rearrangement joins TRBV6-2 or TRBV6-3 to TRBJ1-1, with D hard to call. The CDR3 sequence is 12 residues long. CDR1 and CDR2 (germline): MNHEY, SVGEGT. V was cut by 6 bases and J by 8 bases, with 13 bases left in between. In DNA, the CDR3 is TGTGCCAGCAGCCTCTTGGGGAGGGAAGCTTTCTTT. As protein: CASSLLGREAFF.

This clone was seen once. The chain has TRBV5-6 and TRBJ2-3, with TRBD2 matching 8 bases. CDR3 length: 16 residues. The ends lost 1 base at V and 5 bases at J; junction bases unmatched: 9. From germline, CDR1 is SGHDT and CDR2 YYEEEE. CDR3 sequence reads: CASSLYLLREEDTQYF. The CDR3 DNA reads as TGTGCCAGCAGCTTGTACTTATTGCGGGAGGAAGATACGCAGTATTTT.

CDR3 nucleotides: TGTGCCAGCAGCTTAGGGGGTGCTGGAAACACCATATATTTT. This gives the protein CASSLGGAGNTIYF. The rearrangement joins TRBV11-2 to TRBJ1-3; D unresolved. This CDR3 spans 14 amino acids. Trimming cost V 1 base and J 2 bases, with 6 bases left between them. The V gene's germline CDR1 is SGHAT and CDR2 FQNNGV.